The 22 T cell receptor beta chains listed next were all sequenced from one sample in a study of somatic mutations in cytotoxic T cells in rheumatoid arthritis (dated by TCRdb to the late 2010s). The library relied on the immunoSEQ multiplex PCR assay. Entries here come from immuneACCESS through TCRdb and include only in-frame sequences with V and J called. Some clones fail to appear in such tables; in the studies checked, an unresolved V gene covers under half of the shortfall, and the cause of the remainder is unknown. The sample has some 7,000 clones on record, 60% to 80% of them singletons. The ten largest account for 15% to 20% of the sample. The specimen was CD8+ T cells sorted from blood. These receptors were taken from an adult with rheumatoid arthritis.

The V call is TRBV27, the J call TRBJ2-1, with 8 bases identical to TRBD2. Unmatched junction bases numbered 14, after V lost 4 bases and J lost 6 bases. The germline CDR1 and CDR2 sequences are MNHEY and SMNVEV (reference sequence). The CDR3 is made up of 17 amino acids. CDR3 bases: TGTGCCAGCAGTTGGGGGGTAGCGGGGCTTCCGGGCAATGAGCAGTTCTTC. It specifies CASSWGVAGLPGNEQFF.

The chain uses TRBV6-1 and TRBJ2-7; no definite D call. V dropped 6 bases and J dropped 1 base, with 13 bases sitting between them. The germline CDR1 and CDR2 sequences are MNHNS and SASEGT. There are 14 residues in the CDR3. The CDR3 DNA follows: TGTGCCAGCAGCCTCCTAGTCGGTTCCTACGAGCAGTACTTC. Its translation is CASSLLVGSYEQYF.

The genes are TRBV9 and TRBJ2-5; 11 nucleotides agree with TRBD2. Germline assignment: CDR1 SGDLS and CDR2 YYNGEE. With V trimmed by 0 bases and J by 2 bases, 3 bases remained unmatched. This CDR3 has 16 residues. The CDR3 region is CASSVGLAGRQETQYF. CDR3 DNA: TGTGCCAGCAGCGTAGGACTAGCGGGGAGACAAGAGACCCAGTACTTC.

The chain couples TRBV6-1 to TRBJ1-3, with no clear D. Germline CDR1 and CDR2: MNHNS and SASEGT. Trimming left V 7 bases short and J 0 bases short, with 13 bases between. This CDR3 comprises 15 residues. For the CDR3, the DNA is TGTGCCAGCAATCCAGGACCCTACTCTGGAAACACCATATATTTT. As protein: CASNPGPYSGNTIYF.

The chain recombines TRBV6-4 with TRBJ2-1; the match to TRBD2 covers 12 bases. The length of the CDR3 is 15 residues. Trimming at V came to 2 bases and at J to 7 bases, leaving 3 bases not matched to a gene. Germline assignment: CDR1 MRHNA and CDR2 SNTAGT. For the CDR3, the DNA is TGTGCCAGCAGTGACCGGCTAGCGGGAGGGAATGAGCAGTTCTTC. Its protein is CASSDRLAGGNEQFF.

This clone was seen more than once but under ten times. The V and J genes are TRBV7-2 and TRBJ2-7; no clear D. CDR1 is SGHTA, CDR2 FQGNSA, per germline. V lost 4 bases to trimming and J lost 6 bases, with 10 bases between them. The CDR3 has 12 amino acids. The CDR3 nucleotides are TGTGCCAGCAGCTGGGAAGGCGTCGAGCAGTACTTC. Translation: CASSWEGVEQYF.

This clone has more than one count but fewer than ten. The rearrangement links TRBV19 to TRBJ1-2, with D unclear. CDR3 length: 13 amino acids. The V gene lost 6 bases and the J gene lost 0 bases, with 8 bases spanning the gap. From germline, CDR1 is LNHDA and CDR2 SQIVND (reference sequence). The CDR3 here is CASRPGANYGYTF. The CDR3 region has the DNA TGTGCCAGTAGGCCGGGAGCTAACTATGGCTACACCTTC. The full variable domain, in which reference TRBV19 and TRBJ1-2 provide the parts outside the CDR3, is DGGITQSPKYLFRKEGQNVTLSCEQNLNHDAMYWYRQDPGQGLRLIYYSQIVNDFQKGDIAEGYSVSREKKESFPLTVTSAQKNPTAFYLCASRPGANYGYTFGSGTRLTVV.

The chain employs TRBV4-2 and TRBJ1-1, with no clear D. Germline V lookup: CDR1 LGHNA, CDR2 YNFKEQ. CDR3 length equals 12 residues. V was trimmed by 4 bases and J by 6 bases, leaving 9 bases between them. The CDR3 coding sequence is TGTGCCAGCAGCCTCGACGGGCCTGAAGCTTTCTTT. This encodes CASSLDGPEAFF.

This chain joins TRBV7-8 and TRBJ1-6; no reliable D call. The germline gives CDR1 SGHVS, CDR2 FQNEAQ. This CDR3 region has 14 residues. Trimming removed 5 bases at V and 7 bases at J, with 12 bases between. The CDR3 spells CASSERRRNSPLHF. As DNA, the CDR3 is TGTGCCAGCAGCGAGAGGCGGAGGAATTCACCCCTCCACTTT.

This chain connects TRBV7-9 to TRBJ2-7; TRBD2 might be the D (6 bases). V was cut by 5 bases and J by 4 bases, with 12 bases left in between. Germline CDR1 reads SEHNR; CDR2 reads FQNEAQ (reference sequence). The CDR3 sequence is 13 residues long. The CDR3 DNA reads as TGTGCCAGCAGCCCCCCCCTAGCGTACGAGCAGTACTTC. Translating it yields CASSPPLAYEQYF. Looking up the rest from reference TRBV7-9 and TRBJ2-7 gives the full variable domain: DTGVSQNPRHKITKRGQNVTFRCDPISEHNRLYWYRQTLGQGPEFLTYFQNEAQLEKSRLLSDRFSAERPKGSFSTLEIQRTEQGDSAMYLCASSPPLAYEQYFGPGTRLTVT.

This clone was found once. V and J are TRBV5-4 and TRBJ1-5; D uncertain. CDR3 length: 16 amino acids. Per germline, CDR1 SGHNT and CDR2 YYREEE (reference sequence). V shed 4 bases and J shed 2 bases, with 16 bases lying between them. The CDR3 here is CASSQGFMEGNQPQHF. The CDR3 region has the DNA TGTGCCAGCAGCCAAGGGTTTATGGAGGGCAATCAGCCCCAGCATTTT.

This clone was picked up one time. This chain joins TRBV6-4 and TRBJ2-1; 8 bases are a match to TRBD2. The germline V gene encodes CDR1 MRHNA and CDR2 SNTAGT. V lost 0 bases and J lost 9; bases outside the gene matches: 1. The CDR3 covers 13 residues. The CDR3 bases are TGTGCCAGCAGTGACTCTGGGACTAGTGAGCAGTTCTTC. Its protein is CASSDSGTSEQFF.

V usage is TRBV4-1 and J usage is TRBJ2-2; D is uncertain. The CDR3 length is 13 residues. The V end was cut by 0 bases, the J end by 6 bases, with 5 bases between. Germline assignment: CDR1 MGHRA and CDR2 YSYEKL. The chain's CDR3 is CASSQDLAGELFF. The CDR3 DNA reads TGCGCCAGCAGCCAAGATCTGGCCGGGGAGCTGTTTTTT.

CDR3 bases: TGCGCCAGCAGCTTGGATCTTGGGTATAGCAATCAGCCCCAGCATTTT. It yields the protein CASSLDLGYSNQPQHF. The chain carries TRBV5-1 and TRBJ1-5; D is ambiguous. This CDR3 comprises 16 residues. Germline CDR1 is SGHRS and CDR2 is YFSETQ. V was shortened by 0 bases and J by 0 bases, with 10 bases between the two germline ends.

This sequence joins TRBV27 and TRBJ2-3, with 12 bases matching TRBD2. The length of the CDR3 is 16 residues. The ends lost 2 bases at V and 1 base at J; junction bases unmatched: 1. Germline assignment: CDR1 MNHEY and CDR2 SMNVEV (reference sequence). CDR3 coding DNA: TGTGCCAGCAGTTTACCTAGCGGGAGGGGCACAGATACGCAGTATTTT. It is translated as CASSLPSGRGTDTQYF.

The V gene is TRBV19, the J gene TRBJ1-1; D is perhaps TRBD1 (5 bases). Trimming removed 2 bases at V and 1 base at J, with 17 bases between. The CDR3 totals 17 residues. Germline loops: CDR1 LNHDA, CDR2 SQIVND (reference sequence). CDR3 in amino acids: CASSISSGPKPNTEAFF. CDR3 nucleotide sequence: TGTGCCAGTAGTATAAGTTCAGGGCCCAAGCCGAACACTGAAGCTTTCTTT.

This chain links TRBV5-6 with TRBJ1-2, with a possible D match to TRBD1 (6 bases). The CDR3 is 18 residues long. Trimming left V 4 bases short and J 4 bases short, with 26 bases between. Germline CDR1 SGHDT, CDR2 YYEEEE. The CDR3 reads CASSPLDRTTRIGYGYTF. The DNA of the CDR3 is TGTGCCAGCAGCCCCCTGGACAGAACCACTCGCATAGGCTATGGCTACACCTTC. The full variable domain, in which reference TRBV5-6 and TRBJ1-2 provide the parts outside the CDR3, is DAGVTQSPTHLIKTRGQQVTLRCSPKSGHDTVSWYQQALGQGPQFIFQYYEEEERQRGNFPDRFSGHQFPNYSSELNVNALLLGDSALYLCASSPLDRTTRIGYGYTFGSGTRLTVV.

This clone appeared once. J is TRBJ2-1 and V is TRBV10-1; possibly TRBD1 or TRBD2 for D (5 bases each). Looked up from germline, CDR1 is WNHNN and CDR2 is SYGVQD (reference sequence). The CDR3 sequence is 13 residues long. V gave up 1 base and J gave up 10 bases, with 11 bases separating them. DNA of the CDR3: TGCGCCAGCAGTGAGTTTTGGGGGTCCGAGCAGTTCTTC. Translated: CASSEFWGSEQFF.

The CDR3 DNA reads as TGTGCCAGCAGCCCCGGGGGAGGGGCTAATGAAAAACTGTTTTTT. Protein sequence: CASSPGGGANEKLFF. The V and J genes are TRBV7-2 and TRBJ1-4; the D gene is possibly TRBD1 (5 bases). The CDR3 loop spans 15 amino acids. Germline assignment: CDR1 SGHTA and CDR2 FQGNSA. V lost 5 bases and J lost 3, with 13 bases in between.

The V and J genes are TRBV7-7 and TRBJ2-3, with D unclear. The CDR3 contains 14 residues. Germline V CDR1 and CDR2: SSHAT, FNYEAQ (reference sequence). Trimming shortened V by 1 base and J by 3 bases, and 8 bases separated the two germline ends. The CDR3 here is CASSLGGWTDTQYF. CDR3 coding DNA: TGTGCCAGCAGCTTAGGGGGATGGACAGATACGCAGTATTTT.

The CDR3 region has the DNA TGCGCCAGCAGCTTGGGACAGGGGAGCAATGAGCAGTTCTTC. Its translation: CASSLGQGSNEQFF. The chain uses TRBV5-1 and TRBJ2-1; 8 bases align to TRBD1. Germline values: CDR1 SGHRS, CDR2 YFSETQ. CDR3 length: 14 amino acids. The J segment lost 6 bases and the V segment lost 0 bases, leaving 2 bases of the junction unmatched. Full variable domain (outside the CDR3, taken from reference TRBV5-1 and TRBJ2-1): KAGVTQTPRYLIKTRGQQVTLSCSPISGHRSVSWYQQTPGQGLQFLFEYFSETQRNKGNFPGRFSGRQFSNSRSEMNVSTLELGDSALYLCASSLGQGSNEQFFGPGTRLTVL.

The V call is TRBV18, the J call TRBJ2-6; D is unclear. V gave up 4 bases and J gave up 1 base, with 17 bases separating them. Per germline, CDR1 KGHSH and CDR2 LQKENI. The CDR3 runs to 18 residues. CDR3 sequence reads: CASSLTDLLGSGANVLTF. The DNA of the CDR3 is TGTGCCAGCTCACTCACGGACCTTCTGGGGTCTGGGGCCAACGTCCTGACTTTC. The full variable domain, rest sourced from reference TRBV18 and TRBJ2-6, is NAGVMQNPRHLVRRRGQEARLRCSPMKGHSHVYWYRQLPEEGLKFMVYLQKENIIDESGMPKERFSAEFPKEGPSILRIQQVVRGDSAAYFCASSLTDLLGSGANVLTFGAGSRLTVL.